The 21 T cell receptor beta chains reported below all come from one sample, sequenced in a study of cytomegalovirus exposure and HLA in healthy donors. This PCR relied on a set of 60 Vbeta primers and 13 Jbeta primers. Method: immunoSEQ multiplex PCR; TCRdb's copy keeps in-frame clones and lacks some. The sample contains approximately 150,000 clones, about three quarters of which appear only once. Material: PBMCs. Every receptor here comes from a man between 35 and 55 years old in good health and CMV-seronegative.

The chain couples TRBV27 to TRBJ2-3; 8 nucleotides agree with TRBD2. J lost 2 bases, V lost 2 bases, and 9 bases had no gene match. From germline, CDR1 is MNHEY and CDR2 SMNVEV (reference sequence). The CDR3 has 17 residues. The CDR3 loop reads CASSLPQAGDPTDTQYF. The CDR3 nucleotides read TGTGCCAGCAGTTTACCGCAAGCGGGGGACCCCACAGATACGCAGTATTTT.

The chain recombines TRBV6-4 with TRBJ2-5, with D possibly TRBD2 on 6 matching bases. The J call may be in error: the DNA end matches TRBJ2-7 better. CDR3 length: 15 amino acids. Germline CDR1 is MRHNA and CDR2 is SNTAGT. The CDR3 DNA is TGTGCCAGCAGTGACTCGGAGGGGAGCAACTACGAGCAGTACTTC. It translates to CASSDSEGSNYEQYF.

The chain employs TRBV10-1 and TRBJ2-2; 11 bases line up with TRBD1. The germline V gene has CDR1 WNHNN and CDR2 SYGVQD (reference sequence). Losses at the gene ends were 6 bases for V and 1 base for J; bases not matched to a gene: 4. CDR3 length: 16 amino acids. CDR3 sequence: CASRKGQGGNTGELFF. CDR3 coding DNA: TGCGCCAGCAGGAAGGGACAGGGGGGGAACACCGGGGAGCTGTTTTTT.

In this sample, this clone turned up once. Sequence at one end of the junction differs from germline and may be a read error. The V gene is TRBV5-6, the J gene TRBJ2-3; D is possibly TRBD2 (6 bases). Germline CDR1 is SGHDT and CDR2 is YYEEEE. This CDR3 has 15 residues. The CDR3 here is CASSLRTTGTDTQYF. The CDR3 coding sequence is TGTGCCAGCAGCTTGAGGACTACCGGCACGGATACGCAGTATTTT.

The J gene is TRBJ1-5, the V gene TRBV19; D is unresolved. The CDR3 is 13 residues long. Germline V gene data show CDR1 as LNHDA and CDR2 as SQIVND (reference sequence). The V and J ends lost 4 bases and 6 bases respectively, with 10 bases between them. The CDR3 sequence: CASSTRNGQPQHF. Written as DNA, the CDR3 is TGTGCCAGTAGTACGAGAAACGGTCAGCCCCAGCATTTT.

The rearrangement uses TRBV5-1 and TRBJ2-2; D call uncertain. This CDR3 contains 15 residues. Per germline, CDR1 SGHRS and CDR2 YFSETQ. Trimming removed 0 bases from V and 3 bases from J, with 9 bases in between. Here the CDR3 reads CASSLGGLDTGELFF. CDR3 nucleotides: TGCGCCAGCAGCTTGGGAGGATTGGACACCGGGGAGCTGTTTTTT.

The chain links TRBV25-1 to TRBJ1-6; tentative D call: TRBD1 (5 bases). CDR1 is MGHDK and CDR2 is SYGVNS in the germline V gene. The CDR3 runs to 15 residues. V was shortened by 4 bases and J by 9 bases, with 16 bases between the two germline ends. The CDR3 DNA sequence: TGTGCCAGCAGTGTCGCAGGGAACATAGGTTCACCCCTCCACTTT. Its translation is CASSVAGNIGSPLHF.

The gene calls are TRBV5-6 and TRBJ1-3; D gene uncertain. The CDR3 runs to 14 residues. Trimming took off 4 bases at V and 4 bases at J, with 12 bases between the two ends. Germline CDR1 SGHDT, CDR2 YYEEEE. CDR3 region: CASSTIPEGNTIYF. For the CDR3, the DNA is TGTGCCAGCAGCACAATCCCGGAGGGAAACACCATATATTTT.

This clone was seen once. Here the CDR3 reads CAIALTPWTGMAEPGELFF. CDR3 bases: TGTGCCATAGCCCTGACTCCGTGGACAGGTATGGCAGAACCAGGGGAGCTGTTTTTT. This chain links TRBV28 with TRBJ2-2; 7 nucleotides align to TRBD1. The CDR3 totals 19 residues. J was trimmed by 8 bases and V by 10 bases; bases with no gene match: 28. Germline V gene sequence: CDR1 MDHEN, CDR2 SYDVKM.

This clone was recorded once. This chain connects TRBV9 to TRBJ2-7, with 9 bases identical to TRBD1. The CDR3 has 15 residues. The germline V gene has CDR1 SGDLS and CDR2 YYNGEE. With 3 bases clipped from V and 2 bases from J, the junction kept 6 bases outside the gene matches. The DNA of the CDR3 is TGTGCCAGCAGCGCCGGGACAGGGATTACCTACGAGCAGTACTTC. Its translation: CASSAGTGITYEQYF.

The chain employs TRBV6-5 and TRBJ1-1; unclear D gene. CDR1 is MNHEY, CDR2 SVGAGI, per germline. V was clipped by 2 bases and J by 0 bases, with 4 bases between them. This CDR3 comprises 13 residues. CDR3 amino acids: CASSYSMNTEAFF. CDR3 DNA sequence: TGTGCCAGCAGTTACAGCATGAACACTGAAGCTTTCTTT.

The sample holds a few counts of this clone. J is TRBJ1-1 and V is TRBV10-3; D is uncertain. Germline lookup yields CDR1 ENHRY and CDR2 SYGVKD. The CDR3 runs 16 residues. Trimming took off 10 bases at V and 4 bases at J, with 25 bases between the two ends. CDR3 amino acids: CATVQRPSEVGTEAFF. The CDR3 DNA sequence: TGTGCCACCGTTCAGCGACCTTCGGAGGTGGGCACTGAAGCTTTCTTT.

This clone came up once. V gene TRBV4-1 combines with J gene TRBJ1-3, with a possible D match to TRBD1 (5 bases). The germline gives CDR1 MGHRA, CDR2 YSYEKL. This CDR3 has 15 residues. The germline V and J ends were trimmed by 0 bases and 2 bases, with 8 bases remaining between them. The CDR3 loop reads CASSQDGGAGNTIYF. The CDR3 region has the DNA TGCGCCAGCAGCCAAGATGGGGGGGCTGGAAACACCATATATTTT.

The CDR3, as DNA: TGCGCCAGCAGCCAACGGACAATCATGAACACTGAAGCTTTCTTT. It specifies CASSQRTIMNTEAFF. The V call is TRBV4-1, the J call TRBJ1-1, with TRBD1 as a possible D gene (5 bases). Germline V CDR1 and CDR2: MGHRA, YSYEKL. Between the trimmed V and J ends, which lost 2 bases and 0 bases, there was a span of 10 bases. The CDR3 is made up of 15 amino acids.

The rearrangement joins TRBV11-2 to TRBJ1-4; D gene unclear. Per the germline V gene, CDR1 is SGHAT and CDR2 is FQNNGV. V was trimmed by 6 bases and J by 7 bases, leaving 12 bases between them. The CDR3 is 13 amino acids. The CDR3 loop is CASSLLFFEKLFF. CDR3 DNA: TGTGCCAGCAGTCTACTGTTTTTTGAAAAACTGTTTTTT.

The CDR3 spells CASSPDGAYDEQYF. The CDR3 DNA follows: TGTGCCAGCTCACCAGATGGGGCCTACGACGAGCAGTACTTC. The rearrangement uses TRBV18 and TRBJ2-7; D may be TRBD1 (5 bases). There are 14 residues in the CDR3. V was pared by 2 bases and J by 5 bases, with 13 bases between. Germline V gives CDR1 KGHSH, CDR2 LQKENI. Using reference TRBV18 and TRBJ2-7 for the parts outside the CDR3, the full variable domain is NAGVMQNPRHLVRRRGQEARLRCSPMKGHSHVYWYRQLPEEGLKFMVYLQKENIIDESGMPKERFSAEFPKEGPSILRIQQVVRGDSAAYFCASSPDGAYDEQYFGPGTRLTVT.

The rearrangement joins TRBV6-6 to TRBJ2-7, with 8 bases identical to TRBD1. Looked up from germline, CDR1 is MNHNY and CDR2 is SVGAGI (reference sequence). The CDR3 is made up of 15 amino acids. V lost 5 bases to trimming and J lost 4 bases; unmatched junction nucleotides: 10. CDR3 in amino acids: CASSGDRTGLYEQYF. Here the CDR3 DNA reads TGTGCCAGCAGTGGTGACAGGACAGGGCTATACGAGCAGTACTTC.

This clone was seen once. The chain uses TRBV29-1 and TRBJ2-1; 9 bases are a match to TRBD2. The J segment lost 3 bases and the V segment lost 5 bases, leaving 5 bases of the junction unmatched. The CDR3 runs 14 residues. Germline loops: CDR1 SQVTM, CDR2 ANQGSEA. The CDR3 DNA reads TGCAGCGTTCAGCGGGGGGAGGTCTACAATGAGCAGTTCTTC. It translates to CSVQRGEVYNEQFF.

This chain links TRBV7-9 with TRBJ2-7; 7 bases agree with TRBD1. The CDR3 is 16 residues long. The germline V gene encodes CDR1 SEHNR and CDR2 FQNEAQ (reference sequence). Trimming took 5 bases from V and 0 from J; bases not matched to a gene: 10. The CDR3 loop is CASSPPGQVSSYEQYF. The CDR3 nucleotides are TGTGCCAGCAGCCCACCAGGACAGGTCAGCTCCTACGAGCAGTACTTC.

The V gene is TRBV11-2, the J gene TRBJ2-3, with 9 positions matching TRBD2. CDR1 SGHAT and CDR2 FQNNGV come from the germline V gene. The J segment lost 3 bases and the V segment lost 6 bases, leaving 7 bases of the junction unmatched. This CDR3 spans 15 amino acids. The CDR3 nucleotides read TGTGCCAGCAGGGGGGCGGGGGGGCTTACAGATACGCAGTATTTT. Encoded protein: CASRGAGGLTDTQYF. Based on the CDR3 plus reference TRBV11-2 and TRBJ2-3, the full variable domain is EAGVAQSPRYKIIEKRQSVAFWCNPISGHATLYWYQQILGQGPKLLIQFQNNGVVDDSQLPKDRFSAERLKGVDSTLKIQPAKLEDSAVYLCASRGAGGLTDTQYFGPGTRLTVL.

The chain has TRBV28 and TRBJ2-7, with TRBD2 as a possible D gene (6 bases). Germline CDR1 MDHEN, CDR2 SYDVKM. V lost 8 bases to trimming and J lost 5 bases, with 19 bases between them. The CDR3 runs 14 residues. CDR3 DNA: TGTGCCAGCGCCTTTAGGAGGGAGTCCAACGAGCAGTACTTC. This sequence encodes CASAFRRESNEQYF. Variable domain in full (rest from reference TRBV28 and TRBJ2-7): DVKVTQSSRYLVKRTGEKVFLECVQDMDHENMFWYRQDPGLGLRLIYFSYDVKMKEKGDIPEGYSVSREKKERFSLILESASTNQTSMYLCASAFRRESNEQYFGPGTRLTVT.